The clone carrying this T cell receptor beta chain was detected only a few times. Its antigen is as yet unknown. The entry originates in a study of identifying expanded T cells in peripheral blood. The CDR3 extends over 15 amino acids. The V gene end was trimmed by 7 bases and the J gene end by 1 base; junction bases not matched to a gene: 8. Germline values: CDR1 SNHLY, CDR2 FYNNEI. Collection occurred without any documented infections or immune events in donors. Some clones are missing from TCRdb's copy, which holds only in-frame ones; the method was immunoSEQ multiplex PCR. The sample includes tens of thousands of clones, about four fifths of them seen just once. Findings and limits, study-wide: Clone count variance between two-week samples rose with total template count.

The receptor comes from a person aged 18 to 69 in good health. V usage is TRBV2 and J usage is TRBJ1-1; 8 bases agree with TRBD1. The source material was blood. In DNA, the CDR3 is TGTGCCAGCATTTACGGGACAGGCGCGAACACTGAAGCTTTCTTT. Translation: CASIYGTGANTEAFF.